A single sample gave rise to the 11 T cell receptor beta chains below, sequenced in a study of CD8+ T cells in alopecia areata. Treatment in this sample: oral pan-JAK inhibitor, 5-10 mg twice daily. Following RNA extraction, reverse transcription yielded cDNA that acted as the sequencing template. This table comes from immunoSEQ multiplex PCR, and its TCRdb copy is limited to in-frame clones, with some not included. The table shows 110,000 to 150,000 clones, with nearly 55% occurring only once. The source material was CD8+ T cells sorted from blood, sampled at week 4, from a patient treated with tofacitinib. The source is a human donor with alopecia areata.

The rearrangement uses TRBV4-1 and TRBJ1-5; 11 nucleotides align to TRBD1. Germline V gene lookup returns CDR1 MGHRA and CDR2 YSYEKL. Trimming removed 3 bases from V and 4 bases from J; junction bases left unmatched: 8. The CDR3 runs 17 residues. The CDR3 nucleotides read TGCGCCAGCAGCCAGAGGGACAGGGGGGCAGCGAATCAGCCCCAGCATTTT. The encoded protein is CASSQRDRGAANQPQHF.

This chain joins TRBV9 and TRBJ2-5; 11 nucleotides agree with TRBD2. V shed 1 base, J shed 5 bases, and the junction held 10 bases outside the gene matches. CDR1 is SGDLS, CDR2 YYNGEE, per germline. The CDR3 has 17 amino acids. CDR3: CASSVPTSGGAGETQYF. DNA of the CDR3: TGTGCCAGCAGCGTACCCACTAGCGGGGGTGCGGGGGAGACCCAGTACTTC.

A few counts support this clone. The rearrangement links TRBV29-1 to TRBJ2-1; no definite D call. The CDR3 is made up of 10 amino acids. Per germline, CDR1 SQVTM and CDR2 ANQGSEA. Trimming removed 4 bases from V and 7 bases from J, with 5 bases in between. The DNA for the CDR3 is TGCAGCGTTGCCCGAAATGAGCAGTTCTTC. This translates into CSVARNEQFF.

As concerns this clone: At one of its ends the junction is not consistent with the germline gene, which may arise from a read error. The V gene is TRBV29-1, the J gene TRBJ2-7, with D perhaps given as TRBD1 or TRBD2 (7 bases each). The germline V gene has CDR1 SQVTM and CDR2 ANQGSEA. CDR3 length equals 15 residues. In DNA, the CDR3 is TGCAGCGTTGAAGCGGTGTCAGGGGGGGGTAACGAGCAGTGCTTC. It yields the protein CSVEAVSGGGNEQCF.

About this clone itself: A far bigger clonotype differs at one base, so this is likely a read error. This chain links TRBV7-8 with TRBJ2-5; 9 bases fit TRBD1. Germline V CDR1 and CDR2: SGHVS, FQNEAQ. The CDR3 is 15 amino acids. V shed 3 bases and J 1 base; nucleotides not matched to a gene: 3. The CDR3 coding sequence is TGTGCCAGCAGCTTGGGGACAGGGCGCCAAGAGACCCAGTACTTC. Translation: CASSLGTGRQETQYF.

This clone was detected a few times. The chain carries TRBV7-9 and TRBJ1-2, with D unresolved. CDR3 length: 14 residues. The germline V gene encodes CDR1 SEHNR and CDR2 FQNEAQ (reference sequence). Between the trimmed V and J ends, which lost 2 bases and 2 bases, there was a span of 9 bases. CDR3 region: CASSLRGGNYGYTF. CDR3 DNA: TGTGCCAGCAGCTTACGCGGAGGGAACTATGGCTACACCTTC.

The genes are TRBV5-6 and TRBJ2-1; D is undetermined. Trimming took off 0 bases at V and 4 bases at J, with 5 bases between the two ends. Germline V CDR1 and CDR2: SGHDT, YYEEEE. The CDR3 contains 13 residues. In DNA form, the CDR3 reads TGTGCCAGCAGCTTGGAACAGTACAATGAGCAGTTCTTC. It encodes CASSLEQYNEQFF.

This clone came up a few times. V and J are TRBV16 and TRBJ2-2; D is ambiguous. V was cut by 0 bases and J by 8 bases, with 4 bases left in between. CDR1 and CDR2 (germline): KGHSY, FQNENV. The CDR3 runs to 12 residues. The CDR3 sequence: CASSQSEGELFF. CDR3 DNA: TGTGCCAGCAGCCAATCGGAGGGGGAGCTGTTTTTT. Based on the CDR3 plus reference TRBV16 and TRBJ2-2, the full variable domain is GEEVAQTPKHLVRGEGQKAKLYCAPIKGHSYVFWYQQVLKNEFKFLISFQNENVFDETGMPKERFSAKCLPNSPCSLEIQATKLEDSAVYFCASSQSEGELFFGEGSRLTVL.

Points on this clone: With a much larger clone just one base away, this may be a read error. Other DNA sequences in the sample encode the same CDR3. The chain carries TRBV18 and TRBJ2-7, with D uncertain. The germline V gene has CDR1 KGHSH and CDR2 LQKENI. V was pared by 0 bases and J by 3 bases, with 6 bases between. This CDR3 spans 13 amino acids. The CDR3 sequence is CASSPPDGYEQYF. CDR3 coding DNA: TGTGCCAGCTCACCACCTGACGGCTACGAGCAGTACTTC.

This clone came up once. The chain couples TRBV7-9 to TRBJ2-1; D is possibly TRBD2 (5 bases). Germline assignment: CDR1 SEHNR and CDR2 FQNEAQ (reference sequence). V dropped 7 bases and J dropped 6 bases, with 16 bases sitting between them. CDR3 length: 14 amino acids. The CDR3 sequence: CASTLTGSGNEQFF. The CDR3 DNA sequence: TGTGCCAGCACCCTGACGGGGTCTGGCAATGAGCAGTTCTTC.

The chain is built from TRBV5-1 and TRBJ1-5; a weak D match, TRBD1 (6 bases). V was clipped by 0 bases and J by 5 bases, with 9 bases between them. CDR3 length: 14 residues. Germline assignment: CDR1 SGHRS and CDR2 YFSETQ. Written as DNA, the CDR3 is TGCGCCAGCAGCTTGGAGGGGGGATATCAGCCCCAGCATTTT. This encodes CASSLEGGYQPQHF. Supplemented by reference TRBV5-1 and TRBJ1-5, the full variable domain reads KAGVTQTPRYLIKTRGQQVTLSCSPISGHRSVSWYQQTPGQGLQFLFEYFSETQRNKGNFPGRFSGRQFSNSRSEMNVSTLELGDSALYLCASSLEGGYQPQHFGDGTRLSIL.